This T cell receptor beta chain was captured in a study of blood T cells in healthy people across ages. Broader study findings: A roughly linear age-dependent decrease characterized TCR beta diversity per million T cells.

Concerning this clonotype itself: Its antigen is currently unknown.

The V gene lost 2 bases and the J gene lost 11 bases, with 13 bases spanning the gap. The CDR3 totals 12 residues. CDR1 and CDR2 from the germline V gene are SGHDT and YYEEEE. Total RNA was isolated from each sample in quantities of at least 5 micrograms. Next came a second PCR, run for roughly 6 to 11 cycles, which used a sample-barcoded 5' primer along with a J-beta primer mix. A template-switch adaptor containing 12 random nucleotides labeled each cDNA molecule. TCRdb analysed the 5' RACE reads with MiXCR anew, one entry per CDR3 protein. The data hold around 940,000 distinct CDR3 sequences, with roughly 51% observed a single time.

Sequencing used blood. This TCR was recovered from a woman aged 55-69 years in good health. J is TRBJ2-5 and V is TRBV5-6; the D gene is possibly TRBD2 (5 bases). DNA of the CDR3: TGTGCCAGCAGCTTTACGGGGTGGGAGCAGTACTTC. Its translation is CASSFTGWEQYF.